This entry concerns a single TCR beta chain. Its antigen is unknown. The data derive from a study of blood T cells in healthy people across ages. Study-level information: About one barcoded beta molecule was captured per two T cells (by template switching).

Study-wide points: Both higher diversity and more naive CD4+ cells marked long-lived donors when set against aged donors.

A J-beta primer mix and a sample-barcoded 5' primer were used in a second PCR of about 7 to 12 cycles. Each CDR3 protein gets one entry after TCRdb re-called the 5' RACE reads with MiXCR. The data contain 910,000 or so distinct CDR3 sequences, roughly 51% of them singletons. The length of the CDR3 is 12 residues. Trimming removed 7 bases from V and 5 bases from J, with 11 bases in between. Specimen: blood. This TCR came from a woman aged 55-75 years in good health. The chain joins TRBV12-3 or TRBV12-4 to TRBJ2-5, with no clear D. The CDR3 bases are TGTGCCAGCACTAACAACGCGGAGACCCAGTACTTC. It encodes CASTNNAETQYF.